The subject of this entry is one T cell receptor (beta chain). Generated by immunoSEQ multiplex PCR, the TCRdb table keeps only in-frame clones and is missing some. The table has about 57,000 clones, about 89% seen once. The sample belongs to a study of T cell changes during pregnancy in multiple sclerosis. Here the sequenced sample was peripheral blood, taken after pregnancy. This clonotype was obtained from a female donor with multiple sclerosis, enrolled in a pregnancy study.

CDR3 DNA: TGTGCCAGCAGCGTGACGGGACACGGAGAGACCCAGTACTTC. Its protein is CASSVTGHGETQYF. The chain joins TRBV9 to TRBJ2-5; D possibly corresponds to TRBD1 (6 bases). The germline CDR1 and CDR2 sequences are SGDLS and YYNGEE. V was trimmed by 2 bases and J by 4 bases, leaving 12 bases between them. The length of the CDR3 is 14 residues.